This TCR beta chain was sequenced during a study of T cell responses to AZD1222 COVID-19 vaccine. Study-level results: At baseline, seropositivity was found in only 5 to 7 AZD1222 recipients. Mostly white British, mostly female donors; authors suggested clonal diversity may be underestimated. The study found Spike-specific TCR breadth and depth rose after two AZD1222 doses.

Assay used: immunoSEQ multiplex PCR; TCRdb lists only in-frame clones, some missing. The data hold about 140,000 clones, with around 93% observed a single time. CDR3 size: 13 residues. Germline V gene data show CDR1 as SGHTA and CDR2 as FQGNSA. V was clipped by 5 bases and J by 4 bases, with 9 bases between them. This clone was counted once. The antigen is unknown. Samples with a second dose at about 4 or about 12 weeks were pooled together. This TCR derives from an adult who received the AZD1222 COVID-19 vaccine. This chain links TRBV7-2 with TRBJ2-1; no firm D call. Sequences were derived from peripheral blood, sampled 28 days after the second AZD1222 dose. CDR3 DNA sequence: TGTGCCAGCAGCCCCGGACGGTACAATGAGCAGTTCTTC. This translates into CASSPGRYNEQFF.